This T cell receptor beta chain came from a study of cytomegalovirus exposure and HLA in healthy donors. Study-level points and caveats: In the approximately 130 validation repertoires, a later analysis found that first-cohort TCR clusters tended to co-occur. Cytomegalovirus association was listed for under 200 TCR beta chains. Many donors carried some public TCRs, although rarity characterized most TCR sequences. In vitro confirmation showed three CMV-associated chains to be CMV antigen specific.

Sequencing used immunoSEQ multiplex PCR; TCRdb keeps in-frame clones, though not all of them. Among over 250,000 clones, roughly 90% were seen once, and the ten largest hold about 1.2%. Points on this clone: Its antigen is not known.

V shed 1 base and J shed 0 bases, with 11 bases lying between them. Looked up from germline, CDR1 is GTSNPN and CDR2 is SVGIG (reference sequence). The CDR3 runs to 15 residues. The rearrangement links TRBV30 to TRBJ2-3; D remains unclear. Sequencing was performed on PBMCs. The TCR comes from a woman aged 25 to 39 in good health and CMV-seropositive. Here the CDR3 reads CAWSGGLTSTDTQYF. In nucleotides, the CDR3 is TGTGCCTGGAGTGGGGGTCTTACTAGCACAGATACGCAGTATTTT.